The 23 T cell receptor beta chains given below trace back to one sample, sequenced in a study of tissue T cells after allogeneic stem cell transplantation. The time point was: mouse harvest day 7 after allogeneic transplant. Tail vein injection delivered 10^7 T-cell-depleted bone marrow cells and 10^6 splenic CD5+ T cells. Produced via immunoSEQ multiplex PCR; TCRdb's table is partial and in-frame only. The sample records more than 2,000 clones, 50% to 75% being singletons. Sequencing was performed on spleen. These TCRs come from a female BALB/c mouse given C57BL/6 T cells with graft-versus-host disease after an allogeneic hematopoietic cell transplant.

In regard to this clone: Any gene name here is a mouse gene name. Coverage ceases 1 residue before the CDR3 finishes, and the germline J gene fills in the end. This chain uses TRBV23 with TRBJ2-4; TRBD2, the D gene given by the table, was not confirmed from the DNA. The CDR3 runs to 16 residues. CDR1 is KGHTA, CDR2 FQNQQP, per germline. The CDR3 region is CSSSQRGGAGQNTLYF. Partial CDR3 DNA: TGCTCCAGCAGTCAAAGGGGGGGCGCGGGTCAAAACACCTTGTAC.

Comments on this clone: Gene names and germline refer to mouse. CDR3 sequence: CASSETISNERLFF. The covered CDR3 bases are TGTGCCAGCAGTGAGACAATTTCCAACGAAAGATTATTT. The chain uses TRBV13-1 and TRBJ1-4, with D unresolved. The CDR3 extends 1 residue past the end of the read, so its final part is completed from the germline J gene. The CDR3 is 14 amino acids. Trimming left V 2 bases short and J 0 bases short, with 5 bases between. Germline-derived CDR1 and CDR2 are NSHNY and SYGAGN.

On this clone: The genes are named according to mouse. The CDR3 end lies 1 residue beyond the end of the read and is filled in from the germline J gene. V is TRBV13-2 and J is TRBJ2-7; either TRBD1 or TRBD2 may supply D (5 bases each). The V gene's germline CDR1 is NNHNN and CDR2 SYGAGS (reference sequence). With 0 bases removed from V and 5 bases from J, the gap between germline ends came to 6 bases. The CDR3 loop spans 12 amino acids. The CDR3 bases that were read are TGTGCCAGCGGTGATGCGGGGGATGAACAGTAC. Residues: CASGDAGDEQY. The whole CDR3 sequence is CASGDAGDEQYF.

Regarding this clone: Mouse names are used for the genes. The read falls 1 residue short of the CDR3 end, and the missing part is taken from the germline J gene. V gene TRBV1 combines with J gene TRBJ2-5; D might be TRBD1 or TRBD2, each matching 5 bases. V was trimmed by 4 bases and J by 2 bases, leaving 10 bases between them. Per the germline V gene, CDR1 is NSQYPW and CDR2 is LRSPGD (reference sequence). The CDR3 is 14 residues long. CDR3 bases read: TGCACCTGCAGTGGCCGGGACCGCCAAGACACCCAGTAC. Translated: CTCSGRDRQDTQY. The full CDR3 sequence reads CTCSGRDRQDTQYF.

Points on this clone: The gene symbols are mouse symbols. The read terminates 1 residue ahead of where the CDR3 ends, so the germline J gene completes it. The chain recombines TRBV3 with TRBJ1-1; 9 bases fit TRBD1. CDR3 length equals 14 residues. Germline values: CDR1 SNHLY, CDR2 FYNGKV (reference sequence). The V segment lost 5 bases and the J segment 5 bases; nucleotides outside the gene matches: 6. Partial CDR3 DNA: TGTGCCAGCAGCCCCGACAGGGGGGGAACAGAAGTCTTC. Its protein product is CASSPDRGGTEVF. The CDR3 reads in full as CASSPDRGGTEVFF.

This clone was found a few times. Gene names follow the mouse nomenclature. The read terminates 1 residue ahead of where the CDR3 ends, so the germline J gene completes it. The rearrangement uses TRBV19 and TRBJ1-1; TRBD1 matches 7 bases. The CDR3 has 16 amino acids. The V gene end was trimmed by 1 base and the J gene end by 0 bases; junction bases not matched to a gene: 6. Germline CDR1 FNHDT, CDR2 SITEND (reference sequence). The CDR3: CASSILGTDANTEVFF. The covered CDR3 bases are TGTGCCAGCAGTATACTCGGGACAGATGCAAACACAGAAGTCTTC.

This clone was detected only once. The gene symbols are mouse symbols. The read terminates 1 residue ahead of where the CDR3 ends, so the germline J gene completes it. The chain links TRBV19 to TRBJ2-5; tentative D call: TRBD2 (6 bases). Trimming removed 4 bases from V and 4 bases from J, with 10 bases in between. This CDR3 contains 13 residues. Germline V CDR1 and CDR2: FNHDT, SITEND (reference sequence). The CDR3 is CASSPGLKDTQYF. The CDR3 DNA, read in part, is TGTGCCAGCAGTCCGGGACTCAAAGACACCCAGTAC.

Note on this clone: Mouse gene names and germline throughout. Read sequence stops 1 residue before the CDR3 end, and the germline J gene provides the missing end. The chain couples TRBV3 to TRBJ1-4; 7 bases map to TRBD1. The germline gives CDR1 SNHLY, CDR2 FYNGKV (reference sequence). The CDR3 is made up of 14 amino acids. V was pared by 3 bases and J by 3 bases, with 1 base of the junction left unmatched. Partial CDR3 DNA: TGTGCCAGCAGCTTTGGGACAGCCAACGAAAGATTATTT. This gives the protein CASSFGTANERLF. The entire CDR3 protein is CASSFGTANERLFF.

Comments on this clone: Germline and genes: mouse. The CDR3 end falls 1 residue outside the read, so it is completed with the germline J gene. The chain recombines TRBV5 with TRBJ2-5; 8 bases align to TRBD2. The CDR3 runs 16 residues. Germline lookup yields CDR1 LGHNA and CDR2 YNLKQL (reference sequence). Trimming cost V 2 bases and J 0 bases; bases outside gene matches: 4. CDR3 bases read: TGTGCCAGCAGCCAAACTGGGGGTGGGAACCAAGACACCCAGTAC. This gives the protein CASSQTGGGNQDTQY. The full CDR3 sequence reads CASSQTGGGNQDTQYF.

This clone was observed a handful of times. Gene names denote mouse genes. The read ends 1 residue early relative to the CDR3; the germline J gene fills the gap. The chain joins TRBV2 to TRBJ2-5; no reliable D call. This CDR3 is 15 amino acids long. Germline-derived CDR1 and CDR2 are LGHNA and YSYQKL. The V end was cut by 0 bases, the J end by 0 bases, with 7 bases between. CDR3 sequence reads: CASSQDRINQDTQYF. The covered CDR3 bases are TGTGCCAGCAGCCAAGATCGAATTAACCAAGACACCCAGTAC.

This clone was seen a few times. Genes and germline are mouse. The CDR3 is cut off 1 residue early in the read; its end comes from the germline J gene. J is TRBJ1-5 and V is TRBV1; TRBD1 is a possible D gene (5 bases). CDR3 length equals 15 residues. The germline V gene has CDR1 NSQYPW and CDR2 LRSPGD (reference sequence). Trimming cost V 0 bases and J 3 bases, with 9 bases left between them. CDR3 sequence: CTCSADRGGNQAPLF. The part of the CDR3 DNA that was read is TGCACCTGCAGTGCAGATAGGGGAGGCAACCAGGCTCCGCTT.

A word on this clone: Mouse germline and gene names are used. The sequence runs out 1 residue before the end of the CDR3; the remainder is reconstructed from the germline J gene. This chain connects TRBV26 to TRBJ2-3; D not certain. The V end was cut by 2 bases, the J end by 4 bases, with 1 base between. The CDR3 extends over 11 amino acids. CDR1 and CDR2 (germline): KGHPV, FQNQEV (reference sequence). The CDR3 spells CASSLTETLYF. The sequenced part of the CDR3 DNA is TGTGCCAGCAGTCTGACAGAAACGCTGTAT.

Of note for this clone: Gene names follow the mouse nomenclature. The chain's CDR3 is CAWRDWGPSAETLYF. CDR3 DNA, as far as it was read: TGTGCCTGGAGAGACTGGGGTCCTAGTGCAGAAACGCTGTAT. V usage is TRBV31 and J usage is TRBJ2-3; TRBD2 matches at 8 bases. The CDR3 end falls 1 residue outside the read, so it is completed with the germline J gene. The CDR3 has 15 amino acids. Germline CDR1 GKSSPN, CDR2 SITVG. Unmatched junction bases numbered 5, after V lost 3 bases and J lost 0 bases.

For this clone: Gene names and germline match the mouse. The CDR3 bases that were read are TGTGCCTGGAGTCTAAAAGACACCCAGTAC. The encoded protein is CAWSLKDTQY. The full CDR3 reads CAWSLKDTQYF. The rearrangement links TRBV31 to TRBJ2-5; D gene uncertain. The CDR3 end is not reached by the read, which stops 1 residue before it; the germline J gene fills it in. V lost 0 bases to trimming and J lost 4 bases, with 2 bases between them. The CDR3 is 11 amino acids. Germline CDR1 reads GKSSPN; CDR2 reads SITVG.

This clone was observed a handful of times. Each gene name is a mouse one. Read coverage stops 1 residue before the CDR3 terminus; the germline J gene supplies the remainder. The rearrangement joins TRBV4 to TRBJ1-3; 7 bases are shared with TRBD1. J gave up 3 bases and V 3 bases, and 2 bases lay outside the gene matches. Germline CDR1 LGHDT, CDR2 YNNKQL (reference sequence). This CDR3 region has 14 residues. The CDR3 spells CASSYDRVGNTLYF. CDR3 DNA (partial): TGTGCCAGCAGCTATGACAGGGTTGGAAATACGCTCTAT.

This clone has a handful of counts. Genes and germline come from the mouse. Read data end 1 residue before the CDR3 end; the end is taken from the germline J gene. This chain connects TRBV1 to TRBJ2-7; 8 bases fit TRBD2. The CDR3 sequence is 13 residues long. CDR1 and CDR2 from the germline V gene are NSQYPW and LRSPGD (reference sequence). The V segment lost 5 bases and the J segment 3 bases; nucleotides outside the gene matches: 3. The CDR3 DNA, read in part, is TGCACCTGCAGTCCAACTGGGGGCTATGAACAGTAC. Its protein product is CTCSPTGGYEQY. The full-length CDR3 reads as CTCSPTGGYEQYF. The full variable domain, in which reference TRBV1 and TRBJ2-7 provide the parts outside the CDR3, is VTLLEQNPRWRLVPRGQAVNLRCILKNSQYPWMSWYQQDLQKQLQWLFTLRSPGDKEVKSLPGADYLATRVTDTELRLQVANMSQGRTLYCTCSPTGGYEQYFGPGTRLTVL.

This clone has a single count. Germline and genes here are mouse. The CDR3 is cut off 1 residue early in the read; its end comes from the germline J gene. The chain has TRBV12-1 and TRBJ2-5; D gene uncertain. V was trimmed by 4 bases and J by 6 bases, leaving 10 bases between them. The germline CDR1 and CDR2 sequences are SGHSN and HYEKVE. The CDR3 runs to 12 residues. The CDR3 here is CASSIRGDTQYF. The CDR3 bases that were read are TGTGCCAGCTCAATTCGAGGGGACACCCAGTAC.

On this clone: The genes and germline here are from mouse. The read halts 1 residue ahead of the CDR3 end, with the missing end drawn from the germline J gene. The V and J genes are TRBV13-2 and TRBJ1-4, with 11 bases that match TRBD1. This CDR3 has 15 residues. Germline V gene data show CDR1 as NNHNN and CDR2 as SYGAGS (reference sequence). The V segment lost 5 bases and the J segment 4 bases; nucleotides outside the gene matches: 4. CDR3 bases read: TGTGCCAGCGGCCCCGGGACAGGGGGCAACGAAAGATTATTT. Encoded protein: CASGPGTGGNERLF. The whole CDR3 sequence is CASGPGTGGNERLFF.

Comments on this clone: Mouse gene names apply. The read comes to an end 1 residue before the CDR3 does, leaving the germline J gene to fill in the end. This sequence joins TRBV2 and TRBJ2-2; D is ambiguous. V was cut by 0 bases and J by 4 bases, with 3 bases left in between. CDR3 length equals 13 residues. Germline V gene lookup returns CDR1 LGHNA and CDR2 YSYQKL. The sequenced part of the CDR3 DNA is TGTGCCAGCAGCCAAGAAGGCACCGGGCAGCTCTAC. Protein sequence: CASSQEGTGQLY. The full CDR3 protein reads CASSQEGTGQLYF.

Note on this clone: Gene names are the mouse ones. Partial CDR3 DNA: TGTGCCAGCAGTCAGGGGGCTGAGCAGTTC. Translating gives CASSQGAEQF. The CDR3 in its entirety is CASSQGAEQFF. The rearrangement joins TRBV26 to TRBJ2-1; the D gene is possibly TRBD1 (5 bases). The sequenced fragment ends 1 residue before the CDR3 boundary, so the rest is inferred from the germline J gene. Deletions cut 4 bases from V and 7 bases from J, with 5 bases between. Per the germline V gene, CDR1 is KGHPV and CDR2 is FQNQEV (reference sequence). The CDR3 spans 11 residues.

Details on this clone: Gene labels here are mouse ones. Partial CDR3 DNA: TGTGCCAGCAGTAAGGTGGGGGGTTCCTATAATTCGCCCCTCTAC. This gives the protein CASSKVGGSYNSPLY. The whole CDR3 region reads CASSKVGGSYNSPLYF. The rearrangement links TRBV19 to TRBJ1-6, with a tentative D call TRBD1 (5 bases). Read coverage stops 1 residue before the CDR3 terminus; the germline J gene supplies the remainder. TRBJ1-6 is an ORF, with its function uncertain. With 3 bases removed from V and 0 bases from J, the gap between germline ends came to 10 bases. Looked up from germline, CDR1 is FNHDT and CDR2 is SITEND (reference sequence). The CDR3 spans 16 residues.

A remark on this clone: The germline and genes are mouse ones. The read comes to an end 1 residue before the CDR3 does, leaving the germline J gene to fill in the end. The chain joins TRBV13-1 to TRBJ1-2; TRBD1 matches 8 bases. With 2 bases clipped from V and 0 bases from J, the junction kept 3 bases outside the gene matches. CDR3 length: 15 residues. Per the germline V gene, CDR1 is NSHNY and CDR2 is SYGAGN. CDR3 DNA, as far as it was read: TGTGCCAGCAGTGACTACAGGGGGACAAACTCCGACTACACC. Translation: CASSDYRGTNSDYT. The whole CDR3 sequence is CASSDYRGTNSDYTF.

This clone was observed once. The gene names given are mouse names. Read coverage stops 1 residue before the CDR3 terminus; the germline J gene supplies the remainder. This chain joins TRBV13-2 and TRBJ2-5; D may correspond to TRBD1 or TRBD2 (5 bases each). Trimming left V 7 bases short and J 6 bases short, with 12 bases between. The CDR3 length is 12 residues. Looked up from germline, CDR1 is NNHNN and CDR2 is SYGAGS (reference sequence). CDR3 residues: CASRGDGDTQYF. The sequenced part of the CDR3 DNA is TGTGCCAGCCGTGGGGACGGGGACACCCAGTAC.